This T cell receptor beta chain emerged from a study of patients and donors after allogeneic stem cell transplantation. TCRdb recomputed calls from the RT-PCR reads with MiXCR, one row per CDR3 protein. The sample yields roughly 30,000 distinct CDR3 sequences, 6.8% seen once. This clonotype has at least ten counts. The CDR3 loop spans 16 amino acids. Germline assignment: CDR1 SGHDN and CDR2 FVKESK. The V and J ends lost 0 bases and 0 bases respectively, with 8 bases between them. The sequencing sample was made of blood, either unsorted or a sorted T cell fraction (not recorded which). This clonotype was obtained from a human donor who was either an allogeneic HSCT recipient or a stem cell or donor lymphocyte infusion donor (not recorded which). It is not recorded whose cells these are; they may come from a transplant donor. The V gene is TRBV14, the J gene TRBJ1-4; D remains unclear. The CDR3 loop reads CASSQDTFATNEKLFF. CDR3 nucleotide sequence: TGTGCCAGCAGCCAAGATACGTTTGCAACTAATGAAAAACTGTTTTTT.